A single sample gave rise to the 17 T cell receptor beta chains below, sequenced in a study of human T cells and chemical hapten exposure. Time point defined: patch test 1, 2 weeks after DPC sensitization. As to treatment: therapeutic diphenylcyclopropenone sensitization with weekly scalp DPC. MiXCR, run by TCRdb on the RACE reads, gives a single entry per CDR3 protein. The data show over 75,000 distinct CDR3 sequences, roughly 7.2% seen once. Sequencing used whole blood, obtained in connection with sensitization to the hapten diphenylcyclopropenone (DPC). The receptor set was obtained from a woman younger than 45 with alopecia areata. Some clones in this sample may be carry-over from other donors' samples.

This clonotype was detected many times. V usage is TRBV9 and J usage is TRBJ1-2, with D perhaps matching TRBD1 (5 bases). V lost 0 bases and J 4 bases, leaving 10 bases between the germline ends. CDR3 length: 14 residues. Per the germline V gene, CDR1 is SGDLS and CDR2 is YYNGEE. The CDR3 loop reads CASSVGEGPYGYTF. The CDR3 coding sequence is TGTGCCAGCAGCGTAGGAGAGGGACCCTATGGCTACACCTTC.

This clonotype was observed at least ten times. The chain recombines TRBV5-6 with TRBJ1-5, with D perhaps matching TRBD1 (5 bases). Looked up from germline, CDR1 is SGHDT and CDR2 is YYEEEE. The CDR3 extends over 14 amino acids. The V end lost 0 bases, the J end lost 4 bases, and 8 bases lay between the germline ends. The CDR3 sequence is CASSLGTQNQPQHF. The CDR3 nucleotides are TGTGCCAGCAGCTTGGGGACACAAAATCAGCCCCAGCATTTT.

This clonotype came up a few times. This chain joins TRBV12-3 or TRBV12-4 and TRBJ1-2, with 7 bases matching TRBD1. Trimming took 3 bases from V and 5 from J; bases not matched to a gene: 15. The CDR3 length is 17 residues. CDR3 protein: CASSFWARGHLEYGYTF. For the CDR3, the DNA is TGTGCCAGCAGTTTTTGGGCGAGGGGGCATCTCGAGTATGGCTACACCTTC.

This clonotype was detected ten times or more. This rearrangement joins TRBV2 to TRBJ2-2, with D perhaps matching TRBD1 (6 bases). This CDR3 contains 15 residues. Germline V CDR1 and CDR2: SNHLY, FYNNEI. Trimming left V 6 bases short and J 4 bases short, with 15 bases between. CDR3 coding DNA: TGTGCCAGCAGCCCCCCCCAGGGGAGCACCGGGGAGCTGTTTTTT. This sequence encodes CASSPPQGSTGELFF.

The chain uses TRBV5-4 and TRBJ2-5, with a possible D match to TRBD2 (5 bases). CDR1 SGHNT and CDR2 YYREEE come from the germline V gene (reference sequence). Deletions cut 0 bases from V and 2 bases from J, with 8 bases between. The CDR3 totals 14 residues. The CDR3 loop reads CASSLGREQETQYF. DNA of the CDR3: TGTGCCAGCAGCTTGGGAAGGGAGCAAGAGACCCAGTACTTC.

This clonotype was recorded many times. V is TRBV7-9 and J is TRBJ1-1, with D perhaps TRBD1 (5 bases). The CDR3 runs 13 residues. Trimming removed 2 bases at V and 6 bases at J, with 10 bases between. Germline V CDR1 and CDR2: SEHNR, FQNEAQ (reference sequence). CDR3 region: CASSLIQGPEAFF. The CDR3 coding sequence is TGTGCCAGCAGCTTAATTCAGGGTCCTGAAGCTTTCTTT. Filled out from reference TRBV7-9 and TRBJ1-1, the complete variable domain reads DTGVSQNPRHKITKRGQNVTFRCDPISEHNRLYWYRQTLGQGPEFLTYFQNEAQLEKSRLLSDRFSAERPKGSFSTLEIQRTEQGDSAMYLCASSLIQGPEAFFGQGTRLTVV.

This clonotype appeared many times. The chain is built from TRBV6-5 and TRBJ2-1; TRBD1 agrees at 10 bases. The germline V gene has CDR1 MNHEY and CDR2 SVGAGI. The CDR3 has 15 residues. Trimming took 6 bases from V and 4 from J; bases not matched to a gene: 6. The CDR3 loop is CASRLDRGGYNEQFF. The CDR3 nucleotides are TGTGCCAGCAGACTGGACAGGGGGGGATACAATGAGCAGTTCTTC.

This clonotype was seen repeatedly, ten times or more. This sequence joins TRBV27 and TRBJ2-3; D is unclear. CDR3 length: 10 residues. Germline loops: CDR1 MNHEY, CDR2 SMNVEV (reference sequence). Deletions cut 8 bases from V and 1 base from J, with 1 base between. This CDR3 reads CASGTDTQYF. The DNA of the CDR3 is TGTGCCAGCGGCACAGATACGCAGTATTTT.

This clonotype has a count of ten or more. The rearrangement uses TRBV2 and TRBJ2-1, with 9 bases matching TRBD2. This CDR3 is 18 amino acids long. The V and J ends lost 3 bases and 8 bases, in that order; junction bases with no gene match: 17. Germline CDR1 SNHLY, CDR2 FYNNEI. The CDR3 is CASSELVRERGAWDEQFF. CDR3 coding DNA: TGTGCCAGCAGTGAGCTCGTCCGGGAGCGGGGGGCCTGGGATGAGCAGTTCTTC.

The chain joins TRBV12-3 or TRBV12-4 to TRBJ2-3; no firm D call. The CDR3 totals 14 residues. V lost 1 base and J lost 0, with 5 bases in between. The CDR3 DNA reads as TGTGCCAGCAGTTTAGAAGCTAGCACAGATACGCAGTATTTT. It specifies CASSLEASTDTQYF.

This clonotype was observed at least ten times. This chain links TRBV6-5 with TRBJ2-3; TRBD1 matches 7 bases. The CDR3 consists of 14 residues. The germline CDR1 and CDR2 sequences are MNHEY and SVGAGI. Losses at the gene ends were 6 bases for V and 5 bases for J; bases not matched to a gene: 8. The CDR3 DNA sequence: TGTGCCAGCAGCCTAGGACAGGTTCAAGATACGCAGTATTTT. Its translation is CASSLGQVQDTQYF.

This chain connects TRBV9 to TRBJ1-5, with a weak D call TRBD1 (6 bases). Germline-derived CDR1 and CDR2 are SGDLS and YYNGEE. The CDR3 length is 14 residues. V dropped 2 bases and J dropped 6 bases, with 12 bases sitting between them. CDR3 bases: TGTGCCAGCAGCGTTTCAGGGGAGGGTCAGCCCCAGCATTTT. It yields the protein CASSVSGEGQPQHF.

At least ten counts were recorded for this clonotype. CDR3 in amino acids: CSATIGQGENYGYTF. The CDR3 region has the DNA TGCAGTGCGACGATTGGACAGGGCGAAAACTATGGCTACACCTTC. The J gene is TRBJ1-2, the V gene TRBV20-1; TRBD1 matches 8 bases. V lost 6 bases, J lost 2 bases, and 11 bases stayed unmatched. CDR3 length equals 15 residues. Germline lookup yields CDR1 DFQATT and CDR2 SNEGSKA (reference sequence).

The sample holds many counts of this clonotype. This chain connects TRBV18 to TRBJ2-7; the D call may be TRBD1 or TRBD2 (5 bases each). The CDR3 loop spans 13 amino acids. The ends were cut back, 4 bases at V and 3 bases at J, with 10 bases in the middle. Germline CDR1 KGHSH, CDR2 LQKENI. As DNA, the CDR3 is TGTGCCAGCTCACTGGGACGCAACTACGAGCAGTACTTC. This translates into CASSLGRNYEQYF.

This clonotype occurred a few times. The V call is TRBV5-1, the J call TRBJ1-1; weak D call: TRBD1 (5 bases). The CDR3 has 15 amino acids. The germline V gene encodes CDR1 SGHRS and CDR2 YFSETQ. The germline V and J ends were trimmed by 0 bases and 1 base, with 10 bases remaining between them. The CDR3 is CASSLAGTANTEAFF. CDR3 nucleotides: TGCGCCAGCAGCTTGGCCGGGACGGCGAACACTGAAGCTTTCTTT.

The V call is TRBV19, the J call TRBJ1-4; the D is unclear. This CDR3 is 13 amino acids long. Germline V lookup: CDR1 LNHDA, CDR2 SQIVND (reference sequence). With 3 bases removed from V and 7 bases from J, the gap between germline ends came to 9 bases. This CDR3 reads CASSIFQGEKLFF. Here the CDR3 DNA reads TGTGCCAGTAGTATTTTTCAAGGTGAAAAACTGTTTTTT.

This clonotype has a count of ten or more. The CDR3 loop is CASSDSARSSTDTQYF. For the CDR3, the DNA is TGTGCCAGCAGTGACTCGGCACGCTCTAGCACAGATACGCAGTATTTT. The genes are TRBV6-4 and TRBJ2-3; D is uncertain. The V gene lost 0 bases and the J gene lost 0 bases, with 10 bases spanning the gap. The CDR3 covers 16 residues. CDR1 MRHNA and CDR2 SNTAGT come from the germline V gene.